The 29 T cell receptor beta chains given below trace back to one sample, sequenced in a study of blood T cell repertoires in COVID-19. The repertoire was sequenced with immunoSEQ multiplex PCR; TCRdb's copy has only in-frame clones and lacks some. The sample includes 30,000 to 40,000 clones, 88% of them seen just once. The sequencing input was peripheral blood. The receptors shown here come from a man in his fifties or sixties with active COVID-19.

This clone showed up just a few times. This sequence joins TRBV6-5 and TRBJ1-6; the D gene is possibly TRBD1 (5 bases). The CDR3 spans 15 residues. Trimming cost V 5 bases and J 9 bases, with 17 bases left between them. Germline-derived CDR1 and CDR2 are MNHEY and SVGAGI. The CDR3 nucleotides read TGTGCCAGCAGTAAACAGGTGTTAGGCGGTTCACCCCTCCACTTT. As protein: CASSKQVLGGSPLHF.

This chain joins TRBV5-4 and TRBJ2-7, with 10 bases lining up with TRBD2. CDR1 is SGHNT, CDR2 YYREEE, per germline (reference sequence). The CDR3 totals 15 residues. V trimming: 4 bases; J trimming: 3 bases; junction bases outside the gene matches: 7. The CDR3 loop is CASSPLAGGSYEQYF. CDR3 bases: TGTGCCAGCAGCCCCTTAGCGGGAGGCAGCTACGAGCAGTACTTC.

The chain joins TRBV24-1 to TRBJ1-6, with 7 bases lining up with TRBD1. Germline CDR1 reads KGHDR; CDR2 reads SFDVKD. The CDR3 sequence is 15 residues long. The J segment lost 6 bases and the V segment lost 2 bases, leaving 3 bases of the junction unmatched. CDR3 sequence: CATSDSDRANSPLHF. The CDR3, as DNA: TGTGCCACCAGTGATTCCGACAGGGCTAATTCACCCCTCCACTTT.

Here the CDR3 reads CASHGREAKGGNTIYF. CDR3 nucleotides: TGTGCCAGCCATGGTCGGGAGGCGAAAGGTGGAAACACCATATATTTT. The J gene is TRBJ1-3, the V gene TRBV28; D not resolved. CDR1 is MDHEN and CDR2 is SYDVKM in the germline V gene. The CDR3 loop spans 16 amino acids. Trimming cost V 8 bases and J 3 bases, with 20 bases left between them.

As DNA, the CDR3 is TGCGCCAGCAGCACCGCAGGGGGCGCATGGACTGAAGCTTTCTTT. Its protein is CASSTAGGAWTEAFF. The chain joins TRBV5-1 to TRBJ1-1; 8 positions match TRBD1. CDR3 length: 15 residues. The ends lost 4 bases at V and 5 bases at J; junction bases unmatched: 10. Germline V gene data show CDR1 as SGHRS and CDR2 as YFSETQ.

J is TRBJ1-2 and V is TRBV28; TRBD1 is a possible D gene (5 bases). This CDR3 comprises 13 residues. The germline V gene encodes CDR1 MDHEN and CDR2 SYDVKM. V was clipped by 5 bases and J by 8 bases, with 15 bases between them. The DNA for the CDR3 is TGTGCCAGCAGTATTCCTCAGGGCAACGGCTACACCTTC. It is translated as CASSIPQGNGYTF.

J is TRBJ2-3 and V is TRBV11-1; 7 bases agree with TRBD1. CDR3 length: 15 residues. V gave up 4 bases and J gave up 0 bases; unmatched junction bases: 4. Germline V gene sequence: CDR1 SGHAT, CDR2 FQDESV (reference sequence). The DNA for the CDR3 is TGTGCCAGCAGCTCCGAGGGGGCTAGCACAGATACGCAGTATTTT. Translating it yields CASSSEGASTDTQYF.

The chain uses TRBV27 and TRBJ2-7; 8 bases map to TRBD1. V lost 2 bases and J lost 3; bases outside the gene matches: 6. The germline CDR1 and CDR2 sequences are MNHEY and SMNVEV (reference sequence). The CDR3 is 15 residues long. As DNA, the CDR3 is TGTGCCAGCAGTTTAGGGAGAGGACAGGGCTACGAGCAGTACTTC. The encoded protein is CASSLGRGQGYEQYF.

The chain uses TRBV28 and TRBJ1-5; D is possibly TRBD1 (6 bases). V lost 6 bases and J 6 bases, leaving 12 bases between the germline ends. There are 13 residues in the CDR3. Per germline, CDR1 MDHEN and CDR2 SYDVKM. CDR3 sequence: CASSPGVAQPQHF. In nucleotides, the CDR3 is TGTGCCAGCAGCCCAGGGGTGGCTCAGCCCCAGCATTTT.

V gene TRBV24-1 combines with J gene TRBJ2-5, with 9 bases that match TRBD2. This CDR3 has 18 residues. Germline loops: CDR1 KGHDR, CDR2 SFDVKD. V trimming: 0 bases; J trimming: 5 bases; junction bases outside the gene matches: 12. This CDR3 is CATSDLGVASGKGETQYF. CDR3 coding DNA: TGTGCCACCAGTGATTTGGGCGTAGCTAGCGGGAAGGGTGAGACCCAGTACTTC.

The chain has TRBV30 and TRBJ2-6; TRBD1 matches 8 bases. J was trimmed by 8 bases and V by 8 bases; bases with no gene match: 8. Per the germline V gene, CDR1 is GTSNPN and CDR2 is SVGIG (reference sequence). The CDR3 length is 13 residues. The CDR3 DNA is TGTGCCGGCGACAGGGGCCCCTCCAACGTCCTGACTTTC. Amino acids: CAGDRGPSNVLTF.

The gene calls are TRBV6-1 and TRBJ1-3; no clear D. V shed 4 bases and J shed 0 bases, with 16 bases lying between them. The CDR3 extends over 17 amino acids. Germline CDR1 is MNHNS and CDR2 is SASEGT. In nucleotides, the CDR3 is TGTGCCAGCAGTGCCCGAGAGGGTAGAGTCTCTGGAAACACCATATATTTT. Translation gives CASSAREGRVSGNTIYF.

The V gene is TRBV19, the J gene TRBJ1-2; 12 positions agree with TRBD1. V shed 5 bases, J shed 0 bases, and the junction held 10 bases outside the gene matches. Germline V CDR1 and CDR2: LNHDA, SQIVND (reference sequence). The CDR3 extends over 18 amino acids. CDR3 protein: CASSSYRDRGLSNYGYTF. In nucleotides, the CDR3 is TGTGCCAGTAGTTCCTACCGGGACAGGGGGCTCTCTAACTATGGCTACACCTTC. Together with reference TRBV19 and TRBJ1-2, the CDR3 gives the full variable domain: DGGITQSPKYLFRKEGQNVTLSCEQNLNHDAMYWYRQDPGQGLRLIYYSQIVNDFQKGDIAEGYSVSREKKESFPLTVTSAQKNPTAFYLCASSSYRDRGLSNYGYTFGSGTRLTVV.

The rearrangement uses TRBV10-2 and TRBJ2-3, with D hard to call. V was pared by 0 bases and J by 5 bases, with 3 bases between. CDR1 and CDR2 from the germline V gene are WSHSY and SAAADI. The CDR3 spans 12 residues. In DNA form, the CDR3 reads TGCGCCAGCAGTGAGTCACTAGATACGCAGTATTTT. Residues: CASSESLDTQYF.

J is TRBJ2-7 and V is TRBV20-1, with D possibly TRBD1 on 5 matching bases. The CDR3 length is 11 residues. The V and J ends lost 1 base and 4 bases respectively, with 5 bases between them. Germline V CDR1 and CDR2: DFQATT, SNEGSKA (reference sequence). DNA of the CDR3: TGCAGTGCTAGAGGACAGTACGAGCAGTACTTC. Translation gives CSARGQYEQYF.

This chain connects TRBV3-1 (or the pseudogene TRBV3-2) to TRBJ2-5; 7 bases agree with TRBD1. V lost 4 bases to trimming and J lost 4 bases; unmatched junction nucleotides: 9. This CDR3 is 15 amino acids long. Germline-derived CDR1 and CDR2 are LGHDT and YNNKEL (reference sequence). The CDR3 region is CASSRSGAGGETQYF. CDR3 in DNA: TGTGCCAGCAGCCGCTCTGGGGCAGGGGGAGAGACCCAGTACTTC.

V gene TRBV20-1 combines with J gene TRBJ2-7, with D uncertain. V was pared by 6 bases and J by 2 bases, with 8 bases between. The CDR3 runs to 11 residues. Germline CDR1 reads DFQATT; CDR2 reads SNEGSKA (reference sequence). CDR3 DNA sequence: TGCAGTGCCGACTCAGCCTACGAGCAGTACTTC. Translation gives CSADSAYEQYF.

V usage is TRBV7-9 and J usage is TRBJ2-2, with 10 bases fitting TRBD2. The CDR3 has 16 residues. V lost 2 bases and J lost 7; bases outside the gene matches: 7. Germline CDR1 SEHNR, CDR2 FQNEAQ (reference sequence). The CDR3 nucleotides read TGTGCCAGCAGCTTATCTAGCGGGAGAGTTAGCGGGGAGCTGTTTTTT. It encodes CASSLSSGRVSGELFF.

The chain combines TRBV3-1 (or the pseudogene TRBV3-2) with TRBJ2-7; D might be TRBD2 (6 bases). V lost 4 bases, J lost 4 bases, and 14 bases lay in between. CDR3 length: 14 amino acids. Germline-derived CDR1 and CDR2 are LGHDT and YNNKEL (reference sequence). The CDR3, as DNA: TGTGCCAGCAGCCCCTCTCCGGGGGAATACGAGCAGTACTTC. Amino acids: CASSPSPGEYEQYF.

The chain has TRBV6-5 and TRBJ1-3; 10 nucleotides match TRBD1. Trimming took 6 bases from V and 4 from J; bases not matched to a gene: 6. Germline lookup yields CDR1 MNHEY and CDR2 SVGAGI. There are 15 residues in the CDR3. The DNA of the CDR3 is TGTGCCAGCAGCAGCGACAGGGGGCGCGGAAACACCATATATTTT. The encoded protein is CASSSDRGRGNTIYF.

The chain carries TRBV11-2 and TRBJ1-1; maybe TRBD1 (6 bases). V was cut by 6 bases and J by 0 bases, with 14 bases left in between. The CDR3 totals 15 residues. Germline V gene data show CDR1 as SGHAT and CDR2 as FQNNGV. DNA of the CDR3: TGTGCCAGCAGACCTCCGGGACAAGTGAACACTGAAGCTTTCTTT. Its translation: CASRPPGQVNTEAFF.

The chain uses TRBV28 and TRBJ2-7, with TRBD2 identical over 7 bases. The trim removed 8 bases at V and 1 base at J, leaving 5 bases unmatched. CDR1 is MDHEN and CDR2 is SYDVKM in the germline V gene. The CDR3 sequence is 13 residues long. In DNA form, the CDR3 reads TGTGCCAGCGGGGGAGGGAGTTCCTACGAGCAGTACTTC. Protein: CASGGGSSYEQYF. The full variable domain, with the rest looked up from reference TRBV28 and TRBJ2-7, is DVKVTQSSRYLVKRTGEKVFLECVQDMDHENMFWYRQDPGLGLRLIYFSYDVKMKEKGDIPEGYSVSREKKERFSLILESASTNQTSMYLCASGGGSSYEQYFGPGTRLTVT.

V and J are TRBV28 and TRBJ1-5, with D tentatively TRBD1 (5 bases). V lost 3 bases to trimming and J lost 2 bases, with 14 bases between them. The V gene's germline CDR1 is MDHEN and CDR2 SYDVKM. This CDR3 is built from 16 residues. CDR3 sequence: CASSFPRVYGNQPQHF. As DNA, the CDR3 is TGTGCCAGCAGTTTTCCCAGGGTTTACGGCAATCAGCCCCAGCATTTT.

The genes are TRBV19 and TRBJ2-1; 13 bases match TRBD2. V shed 6 bases, J shed 7 bases, and the junction held 6 bases outside the gene matches. Germline V gives CDR1 LNHDA, CDR2 SQIVND (reference sequence). There are 15 residues in the CDR3. CDR3 nucleotide sequence: TGTGCCAGTAGGCCGGGACTAGCGGGGTCTAATGAGCAGTTCTTC. Translating gives CASRPGLAGSNEQFF.

The V call is TRBV10-1, the J call TRBJ1-1; D is ambiguous. CDR1 is WNHNN and CDR2 is SYGVQD in the germline V gene (reference sequence). The CDR3 has 13 residues. V was shortened by 2 bases and J by 5 bases, with 9 bases between the two germline ends. CDR3 residues: CASSEVGRTEAFF. CDR3 bases: TGCGCCAGCAGTGAGGTAGGGAGGACTGAAGCTTTCTTT.

The chain couples TRBV18 to TRBJ1-1, with D tentatively TRBD1 (6 bases). The CDR3 spans 15 residues. Germline V gene data show CDR1 as KGHSH and CDR2 as LQKENI. Trimming took 3 bases from V and 1 from J, leaving 12 bases between them. The CDR3, as DNA: TGTGCCAGCTCACCCCCGGCAGGGGCGAACACTGAAGCTTTCTTT. Translated: CASSPPAGANTEAFF.

This chain connects TRBV6-5 to TRBJ1-2; D is possibly TRBD1 (6 bases). The germline V and J ends were trimmed by 6 bases and 3 bases, with 11 bases remaining between them. CDR1 and CDR2 from the germline V gene are MNHEY and SVGAGI. The CDR3 is 13 amino acids. The CDR3 is CASSPSGDYGYTF. CDR3 DNA: TGTGCCAGCAGCCCATCAGGGGACTATGGCTACACCTTC.

The chain has TRBV6-5 and TRBJ2-4; 7 bases are a match to TRBD2. CDR1 and CDR2 (germline): MNHEY, SVGAGI. The J segment lost 6 bases and the V segment lost 7 bases, leaving 9 bases of the junction unmatched. The CDR3 totals 14 residues. For the CDR3, the DNA is TGTGCCAGCATGACTGGGGAGGGTGGAAACATTCAGTACTTC. Its translation: CASMTGEGGNIQYF.

This clone was recorded once. The rearrangement uses TRBV6-6 and TRBJ2-1; D is possibly TRBD2 (5 bases). Germline-derived CDR1 and CDR2 are MNHNY and SVGAGI (reference sequence). V was shortened by 0 bases and J by 5 bases, with 11 bases between the two germline ends. CDR3 length: 15 amino acids. The CDR3 here is CASSYSSGVNNEQFF. CDR3 DNA: TGTGCCAGCAGTTACTCGTCCGGGGTCAACAATGAGCAGTTCTTC.